A single T cell receptor beta chain is shown here with its context. The antigen is unknown. Patients underwent thyroid surgery, and none had received any treatment before it. Germline V CDR1 and CDR2: MDHEN, SYDVKM. V lost 3 bases to trimming and J lost 1 base, with 6 bases between them. The CDR3 is 13 residues long. This sample stems from a study of metastatic and nonmetastatic thyroid tumors. Study context: Repertoire comparison spanned blood and tumor or nodule tissue of malignant and benign thyroid patients. General study points: In both blood and tumor samples, TCR beta diversity was reported significantly higher for malignant than benign nodules.

Per the original methods: Across clinicopathological groups, CDR3 differences served as the basis for building a distant-metastasis classifier for papillary thyroid cancer. TCRdb redid the clone calls on the PCR reads using MiXCR. What appears here as the V and J calls and clone size reflects TCRdb's work, not the paper's. The sample has 30,000 to 35,000 clones, roughly 29% seen once. The chain carries TRBV28 and TRBJ1-1; D is ambiguous. Sequenced sample: blood. The receptor was isolated from a female donor with papillary thyroid cancer or a benign thyroid nodule (not recorded which). Some clones in this sample may be carry-over from other donors' samples. CDR3 loop: CASSFDPNTEAFF. CDR3 coding DNA: TGTGCCAGCAGTTTTGACCCGAACACTGAAGCTTTCTTT.